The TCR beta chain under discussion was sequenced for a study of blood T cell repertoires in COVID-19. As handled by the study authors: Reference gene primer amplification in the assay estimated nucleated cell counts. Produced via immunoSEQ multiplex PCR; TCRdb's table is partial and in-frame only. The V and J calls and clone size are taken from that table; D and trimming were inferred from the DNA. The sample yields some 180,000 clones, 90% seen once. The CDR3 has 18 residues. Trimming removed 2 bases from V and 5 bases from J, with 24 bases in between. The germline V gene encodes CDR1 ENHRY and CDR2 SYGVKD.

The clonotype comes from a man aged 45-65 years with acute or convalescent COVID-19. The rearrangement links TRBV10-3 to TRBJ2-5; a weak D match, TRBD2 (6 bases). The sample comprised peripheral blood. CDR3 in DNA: TGTGCCATCAGTGAGGCACAACCCGTCACTAGCTTTGCGGAGACCCAGTACTTC. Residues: CAISEAQPVTSFAETQYF.